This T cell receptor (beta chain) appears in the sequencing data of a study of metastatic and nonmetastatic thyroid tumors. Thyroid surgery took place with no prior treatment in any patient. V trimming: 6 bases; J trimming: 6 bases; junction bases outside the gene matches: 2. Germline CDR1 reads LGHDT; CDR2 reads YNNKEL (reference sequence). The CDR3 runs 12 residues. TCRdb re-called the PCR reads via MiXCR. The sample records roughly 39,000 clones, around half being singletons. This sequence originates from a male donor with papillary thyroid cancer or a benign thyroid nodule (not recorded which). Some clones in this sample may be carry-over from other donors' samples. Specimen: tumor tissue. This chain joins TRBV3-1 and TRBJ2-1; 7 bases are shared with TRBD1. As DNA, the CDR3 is TGTGCCAGCAGATCAGGGGGCAATGAGCAGTTCTTC. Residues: CASRSGGNEQFF.